The 32 T cell receptor beta chains below all came from one sample that was sequenced in a study of shared clonotypes between healthy human individuals. TCRdb's copy holds only in-frame clones and misses some; the assay was immunoSEQ multiplex PCR. The repertoire holds about a million clones, with 65% to 80% as singletons. The source material was memory CD4+ T cells sorted from blood. Subset: CD45RA-negative fraction. Source of these receptors: a man between 18 and 29 years old in good health.

As to this clone: One end of the junction fails to match germline, which may point to a read error. This chain connects TRBV7-7 to TRBJ2-1; 10 positions match TRBD2. Looked up from germline, CDR1 is SSHAT and CDR2 is FNYEAQ (reference sequence). The CDR3 has 15 residues. CDR3 bases: TGTGCTAGCAGCTTGCGAAGCGGGGGGGCCGATGAGCAGTTCTTC. Its protein product is CASSLRSGGADEQFF.

The V call is TRBV6-6, the J call TRBJ2-7; 9 nucleotides agree with TRBD2. Germline CDR1 MNHNY, CDR2 SVGAGI (reference sequence). The CDR3 totals 13 residues. Losses at the gene ends were 7 bases for V and 5 bases for J; bases not matched to a gene: 6. CDR3 region: CASKPSGIHEQYF. CDR3 sequence (DNA): TGTGCCAGCAAGCCTAGCGGGATCCACGAGCAGTACTTC.

The chain carries TRBV6-5 and TRBJ2-3; 9 bases are shared with TRBD2. Germline V gene data show CDR1 as MNHEY and CDR2 as SVGAGI. This CDR3 spans 15 amino acids. V dropped 6 bases and J dropped 5; count of bases not matched to a gene: 9. CDR3 region: CASSVRAGGGDTQYF. DNA of the CDR3: TGTGCCAGCAGCGTAAGAGCGGGGGGTGGAGATACGCAGTATTTT.

The chain joins TRBV14 to TRBJ2-7; possible D gene TRBD2, 6 bases. Germline CDR1 reads SGHDN; CDR2 reads FVKESK. V was clipped by 0 bases and J by 7 bases, with 10 bases between them. The CDR3 runs to 13 residues. CDR3 sequence reads: CASSQDLGGEQYF. The CDR3 nucleotides are TGTGCCAGCAGCCAAGATTTGGGAGGTGAGCAGTACTTC.

This clone was seen at least ten times. Other DNA sequences in this sample translate to the same CDR3. V and J are TRBV27 and TRBJ1-5; TRBD1 aligns across 8 bases. The CDR3 spans 15 residues. Germline V gene sequence: CDR1 MNHEY, CDR2 SMNVEV (reference sequence). Unmatched junction bases numbered 3, after V lost 5 bases and J lost 0 bases. CDR3 sequence (DNA): TGTGCCAGCAGTCAGGGGACAGGTAGCAATCAGCCCCAGCATTTT. As protein: CASSQGTGSNQPQHF.

V and J are TRBV5-1 and TRBJ2-3; a weak D match, TRBD2 (6 bases). CDR3 length: 15 amino acids. V was pared by 4 bases and J by 4 bases, with 16 bases between. Looked up from germline, CDR1 is SGHRS and CDR2 is YFSETQ. The CDR3 DNA is TGCGCCAGCAGCGCCGGGACTTCTGTGGCAGATACGCAGTATTTT. Translating it yields CASSAGTSVADTQYF.

This clone was observed a single time. The rearrangement links TRBV9 to TRBJ2-7; 9 nucleotides match TRBD1. Losses at the gene ends were 0 bases for V and 2 bases for J; bases not matched to a gene: 3. The V gene's germline CDR1 is SGDLS and CDR2 YYNGEE. This CDR3 has 15 amino acids. The chain's CDR3 is CASSVGQGEAYEQYF. CDR3 nucleotides: TGTGCCAGCAGCGTAGGACAGGGGGAGGCCTACGAGCAGTACTTC.

The V gene is TRBV7-9, the J gene TRBJ2-7; D gene uncertain. CDR3 length equals 12 residues. V gave up 7 bases and J gave up 5 bases, with 12 bases separating them. In germline, CDR1 is SEHNR, CDR2 FQNEAQ (reference sequence). In nucleotides, the CDR3 is TGTGCCAGCAATAGAGACCAGGACGAGCAGTACTTC. Translation: CASNRDQDEQYF.

This clone has a handful of counts. V is TRBV5-1 and J is TRBJ2-1; 7 positions match TRBD2. CDR3 length equals 14 residues. The J segment lost 3 bases and the V segment lost 5 bases, leaving 5 bases of the junction unmatched. Germline CDR1 is SGHRS and CDR2 is YFSETQ. The CDR3 region is CASRGGGDYNEQFF. As DNA, the CDR3 is TGCGCCAGCAGGGGCGGGGGAGACTACAATGAGCAGTTCTTC.

Points on this clone: This sample also contains other DNA sequences that code for the same CDR3. As DNA, the CDR3 is TGTGCCAGCTCACCGGGACAGGGGAACACTGAAGCTTTCTTT. Its protein product is CASSPGQGNTEAFF. The chain employs TRBV18 and TRBJ1-1; 9 nucleotides match TRBD1. Unmatched junction bases numbered 0, after V lost 3 bases and J lost 1 base. The V gene's germline CDR1 is KGHSH and CDR2 LQKENI. This CDR3 spans 14 amino acids.

The V and J genes are TRBV11-2 and TRBJ2-5, with D possibly matching TRBD2 (6 bases). This CDR3 region has 15 residues. V lost 1 base and J 1 base, leaving 10 bases between the germline ends. Germline-derived CDR1 and CDR2 are SGHAT and FQNNGV. CDR3 amino acids: CASSLVGGVQETQYF. DNA of the CDR3: TGTGCCAGCAGCTTAGTGGGAGGAGTCCAAGAGACCCAGTACTTC.

V and J are TRBV5-8 and TRBJ2-1; D tentatively reads TRBD1 or TRBD2 (6 bases each). This CDR3 contains 14 residues. CDR1 SGHTS and CDR2 YDEGEE come from the germline V gene. V lost 4 bases and J 5 bases, leaving 13 bases between the germline ends. The CDR3 DNA follows: TGTGCCAGCAGCCCGGGGGCCATGCACAATGAGCAGTTCTTC. It yields the protein CASSPGAMHNEQFF.

The chain employs TRBV2 and TRBJ2-5, with a weak D call TRBD2 (5 bases). The CDR3 length is 12 residues. The V end lost 6 bases, the J end lost 12 bases, and 17 bases lay between the germline ends. The V gene's germline CDR1 is SNHLY and CDR2 FYNNEI. CDR3: CASSRDSTSKYF. The CDR3 nucleotides read TGTGCCAGCAGCCGGGATTCTACGAGCAAGTACTTC.

This chain links TRBV28 with TRBJ1-1; TRBD1 matches 7 bases. Germline loops: CDR1 MDHEN, CDR2 SYDVKM. With V trimmed by 6 bases and J by 0 bases, 7 bases remained unmatched. The CDR3 spans 15 residues. This CDR3 is CASRPMGQLNTEAFF. In nucleotides, the CDR3 is TGTGCCAGCAGACCGATGGGACAGTTGAACACTGAAGCTTTCTTT.

The genes are TRBV6-5 and TRBJ1-3; TRBD1 aligns across 8 bases. The V gene end was trimmed by 6 bases and the J gene end by 3 bases; junction bases not matched to a gene: 7. The CDR3 runs 15 residues. The V gene's germline CDR1 is MNHEY and CDR2 SVGAGI. CDR3 residues: CASRSGTGGGNTIYF. The CDR3 nucleotides read TGTGCCAGCAGGTCCGGGACAGGTGGTGGAAACACCATATATTTT.

This clone has a handful of counts. This chain connects TRBV10-3 to TRBJ1-1, with unresolved D. Germline V lookup: CDR1 ENHRY, CDR2 SYGVKD. V lost 11 bases and J lost 0, with 13 bases in between. This CDR3 is built from 13 residues. The CDR3 DNA follows: TGTGCCGCTAATACCGGGATGAACACTGAAGCTTTCTTT. Encoded protein: CAANTGMNTEAFF.

The chain combines TRBV7-2 with TRBJ1-5; D might be TRBD1 (6 bases). The CDR3 has 13 residues. The V gene lost 5 bases and the J gene lost 7 bases, with 12 bases spanning the gap. CDR1 and CDR2 from the germline V gene are SGHTA and FQGNSA. CDR3 nucleotides: TGTGCCAGCAGCAAAAGGACAGCCCAGCCCCAGCATTTT. Translation gives CASSKRTAQPQHF.

This chain uses TRBV28 with TRBJ2-5; TRBD1 agrees at 8 bases. The CDR3 has 15 residues. Germline-derived CDR1 and CDR2 are MDHEN and SYDVKM. Trimming cost V 8 bases and J 0 bases; bases outside gene matches: 8. CDR3 in amino acids: CASEKGQAHQETQYF. As DNA, the CDR3 is TGTGCCAGCGAAAAGGGACAGGCCCACCAAGAGACCCAGTACTTC.

The genes are TRBV6-1 and TRBJ2-3; D gene ambiguous. This CDR3 region has 13 residues. In germline, CDR1 is MNHNS, CDR2 SASEGT. The V end was cut by 5 bases, the J end by 7 bases, with 13 bases between. The CDR3 nucleotides read TGTGCCAGCAGTTCCCGGGCCGGCAATACGCAGTATTTT. Translation gives CASSSRAGNTQYF.

This clone was observed a handful of times. The genes are TRBV18 and TRBJ1-1; D perhaps matches TRBD1 (6 bases). This CDR3 is 16 amino acids long. Germline V lookup: CDR1 KGHSH, CDR2 LQKENI. Trimming took 3 bases from V and 4 from J, leaving 18 bases between them. The CDR3 region is CASSPRDMGASTEAFF. CDR3 in DNA: TGTGCCAGCTCACCCCGGGATATGGGGGCGAGCACTGAAGCTTTCTTT.

This clone was picked up one time. The J gene is TRBJ1-1, the V gene TRBV7-2, with 8 positions matching TRBD1. The CDR3 contains 14 residues. Germline CDR1 reads SGHTA; CDR2 reads FQGNSA. V shed 4 bases and J 5 bases; nucleotides not matched to a gene: 6. CDR3 nucleotide sequence: TGTGCCAGCAGCTCACAGGGGGGGACGACTGAAGCTTTCTTT. Translating it yields CASSSQGGTTEAFF.

The chain combines TRBV5-4 with TRBJ2-3, with 11 bases matching TRBD2. The CDR3 contains 17 residues. Trimming at V came to 4 bases and at J to 2 bases, leaving 9 bases not matched to a gene. Germline-derived CDR1 and CDR2 are SGHNT and YYREEE (reference sequence). CDR3 residues: CASSGGLAGGATDTQYF. The DNA for the CDR3 is TGTGCCAGCAGCGGCGGGCTAGCGGGGGGCGCCACAGATACGCAGTATTTT.

The chain uses TRBV6-1 and TRBJ1-1; the D is unclear. The CDR3 loop spans 15 amino acids. V gave up 2 bases and J gave up 3 bases, with 13 bases separating them. The V gene's germline CDR1 is MNHNS and CDR2 SASEGT. The CDR3 nucleotides are TGTGCCAGCAGTGAATCCCGGCCCCGGCACACTGAAGCTTTCTTT. Its protein product is CASSESRPRHTEAFF.

In its sample, this clone was seen once. The DNA of the CDR3 is TGTGCCAGCAGCCACGCCCAATCAACGACCTACGAGCAGTACTTC. Amino acids: CASSHAQSTTYEQYF. The chain combines TRBV11-1 with TRBJ2-7, with D unclear. This CDR3 is 15 amino acids long. The germline gives CDR1 SGHAT, CDR2 FQDESV (reference sequence). Trimming removed 5 bases from V and 2 bases from J, with 16 bases in between.

This sequence joins TRBV4-1 and TRBJ1-2; possibly TRBD1 for D (6 bases). The V end was cut by 3 bases, the J end by 4 bases, with 15 bases between. Germline loops: CDR1 MGHRA, CDR2 YSYEKL. The CDR3 has 15 amino acids. CDR3 amino acids: CASSQRGGTSYGYTF. The CDR3 nucleotides are TGCGCCAGCAGCCAGAGGGGGGGGACAAGCTATGGCTACACCTTC.

This chain links TRBV18 with TRBJ1-5; perhaps TRBD1 as D (6 bases). V dropped 3 bases and J dropped 2 bases, with 14 bases sitting between them. The CDR3 has 16 residues. Germline lookup yields CDR1 KGHSH and CDR2 LQKENI. The CDR3 is CASSPTIQGGNQPQHF. DNA for the CDR3: TGTGCCAGCTCACCTACCATACAGGGAGGCAATCAGCCCCAGCATTTT. Based on the CDR3 plus reference TRBV18 and TRBJ1-5, the full variable domain is NAGVMQNPRHLVRRRGQEARLRCSPMKGHSHVYWYRQLPEEGLKFMVYLQKENIIDESGMPKERFSAEFPKEGPSILRIQQVVRGDSAAYFCASSPTIQGGNQPQHFGDGTRLSIL.

The V call is TRBV6-1, the J call TRBJ2-1; the D gene is possibly TRBD2 (6 bases). The V end lost 3 bases, the J end lost 10 bases, and 16 bases lay between the germline ends. Germline CDR1 and CDR2: MNHNS and SASEGT. This CDR3 has 14 amino acids. The CDR3 DNA is TGTGCCAGCAGTGAGATTCCCAGTAGCGGCGAGCAGTTCTTC. This sequence encodes CASSEIPSSGEQFF.

This clone was seen only a few times. This sequence joins TRBV15 and TRBJ1-1, with TRBD1 as a possible D gene (5 bases). This CDR3 comprises 16 residues. Trimming removed 5 bases at V and 1 base at J, with 17 bases between. The germline V gene has CDR1 LNHNV and CDR2 YYDKDF (reference sequence). In nucleotides, the CDR3 is TGTGCCACCAGCCGGAACGCATGGGGCGGGAACACTGAAGCTTTCTTT. This codes for CATSRNAWGGNTEAFF.

The chain couples TRBV2 to TRBJ1-5; TRBD1 might be the D (5 bases). V gave up 6 bases and J gave up 3 bases, with 9 bases separating them. Per the germline V gene, CDR1 is SNHLY and CDR2 is FYNNEI. The CDR3 totals 13 residues. The CDR3 sequence: CASSSGHNQPQHF. The DNA of the CDR3 is TGTGCCAGCAGCTCAGGACACAATCAGCCCCAGCATTTT.

This clone was picked up one time. The V and J genes are TRBV2 and TRBJ2-3; possibly TRBD2 for D (5 bases). From germline, CDR1 is SNHLY and CDR2 FYNNEI. CDR3 length equals 15 residues. Trimming took 7 bases from V and 0 from J, leaving 14 bases between them. This CDR3 is CASKLERASTDTQYF. The CDR3 DNA sequence: TGTGCCAGCAAACTTGAGAGGGCGAGCACAGATACGCAGTATTTT.

The V and J genes are TRBV10-3 and TRBJ1-4, with 8 bases matching TRBD1. The V gene's germline CDR1 is ENHRY and CDR2 SYGVKD. V dropped 10 bases and J dropped 5; count of bases not matched to a gene: 3. The CDR3 covers 12 residues. DNA of the CDR3: TGTGCCACACGACAGGGGAATGAAAAACTGTTTTTT. Protein: CATRQGNEKLFF.

The chain couples TRBV6-6 to TRBJ2-7, with 14 nucleotides matching TRBD2. V was pared by 6 bases and J by 7 bases, with 8 bases of the junction left unmatched. CDR3 length equals 15 residues. Germline V gene lookup returns CDR1 MNHNY and CDR2 SVGAGI (reference sequence). The DNA for the CDR3 is TGTGCCAGCAGGCCGGGACTAGCGGGAGTTGGAGAGCAGTACTTC. Translated: CASRPGLAGVGEQYF.